Listed below are T cell receptor beta chains from one sample, sequenced in a study of human T cells and chemical hapten exposure. TCRdb re-called the 5' RACE reads through MiXCR, storing one row per CDR3 protein. The sample contains 110,000 or so distinct CDR3 sequences, around 20% of which appear only once. These TCRs come from a human donor in good health. Each CDR3 is given with its conserved first and last residue. D genes are given only for firm matches. A clone size is listed for some rows: how often the clone was seen (once, few, many), or a class if it is expanded.

abundance: NA; v_gene: TRBV27; j_gene: TRBJ1-1; d_gene: NA; CDR3aa: CASSLSVLGEAFF; CDR3nt: TGTGCCAGCAGTTTATCGGTATTAGGTGAAGCTTTCTTT
abundance: few; v_gene: TRBV20-1; j_gene: TRBJ1-1; d_gene: NA; CDR3aa: CSSLVGATEAFF; CDR3nt: TGCAGTTCCCTGGTTGGGGCGACTGAAGCTTTCTTT
abundance: NA; v_gene: TRBV9; j_gene: TRBJ2-4; d_gene: TRBD1; CDR3aa: CASSVDPGGANIQYF; CDR3nt: TGTGCCAGCAGCGTAGATCCAGGGGGCGCGAACATTCAGTACTTC
abundance: few; v_gene: TRBV6-5; j_gene: TRBJ2-1; d_gene: TRBD2; CDR3aa: CASRGTGGGYNEQFF; CDR3nt: TGTGCCAGCAGGGGAACTGGGGGAGGGTACAATGAGCAGTTCTTC
abundance: many; v_gene: TRBV27; j_gene: TRBJ1-1; d_gene: NA; CDR3aa: CASSLLSRTSEAFF; CDR3nt: TGTGCCAGCAGTTTATTGTCCAGGACCTCTGAAGCTTTCTTT
abundance: few; v_gene: TRBV6-5; j_gene: TRBJ2-7; d_gene: NA; CDR3aa: CASSSRASNRSYEQYF; CDR3nt: TGTGCCAGCAGTTCCCGGGCTAGCAATAGATCCTACGAGCAGTACTTC
abundance: many; v_gene: TRBV28; j_gene: TRBJ2-7; d_gene: NA; CDR3aa: CASTPTGGTYEQYF; CDR3nt: TGTGCCAGCACCCCTACAGGTGGGACCTACGAGCAGTACTTC
abundance: few; v_gene: TRBV5-5; j_gene: TRBJ2-1; d_gene: NA; CDR3aa: CASSLGTLQHNEQFF; CDR3nt: TGTGCCAGCAGCCTCGGGACCCTCCAACACAATGAGCAGTTCTTC
abundance: NA; v_gene: TRBV12-3/TRBV12-4; j_gene: TRBJ1-1; d_gene: NA; CDR3aa: CASSARIRGAVTDTEAFF; CDR3nt: TGTGCCAGCAGTGCTCGCATTCGGGGCGCGGTTACGGACACTGAAGCTTTCTTT
abundance: NA; v_gene: TRBV10-1; j_gene: TRBJ2-3; d_gene: TRBD2; CDR3aa: CASNSGAQDTQYF; CDR3nt: TGCGCCAGCAACAGCGGGGCTCAGGATACGCAGTATTTT
abundance: few; v_gene: TRBV6-5; j_gene: TRBJ1-1; d_gene: TRBD1; CDR3aa: CASSLYRGRNTEAFF; CDR3nt: TGTGCCAGCAGTCTCTACAGGGGTAGGAACACTGAAGCTTTCTTT
abundance: many; v_gene: TRBV20-1; j_gene: TRBJ1-5; d_gene: NA; CDR3aa: CSAVDTLANQPQHF; CDR3nt: TGCAGTGCTGTTGACACACTGGCGAATCAGCCCCAGCATTTT
abundance: few; v_gene: TRBV7-2; j_gene: TRBJ2-1; d_gene: TRBD2; CDR3aa: CASSLEAGARYNEQFF; CDR3nt: TGTGCCAGCAGCTTAGAAGCGGGGGCGCGGTACAATGAGCAGTTCTTC
abundance: few; v_gene: TRBV5-6; j_gene: TRBJ1-1; d_gene: NA; CDR3aa: CASSPGLNTEAFF; CDR3nt: TGTGCCAGCAGCCCAGGGCTGAACACTGAAGCTTTCTTT
abundance: few; v_gene: TRBV20-1; j_gene: TRBJ2-7; d_gene: TRBD1; CDR3aa: CSAPRTRGSYEQYF; CDR3nt: TGCAGTGCTCCAAGGACCAGGGGGTCCTACGAGCAGTACTTC
abundance: NA; v_gene: TRBV5-1; j_gene: TRBJ1-5; d_gene: NA; CDR3aa: CASSRAGEGQPQHF; CDR3nt: TGCGCCAGCAGCCGGGCAGGGGAGGGCCAGCCCCAGCATTTT
abundance: NA; v_gene: TRBV28; j_gene: TRBJ2-5; d_gene: TRBD2; CDR3aa: CASTRLAGFQETQYF; CDR3nt: TGTGCCAGCACTCGGCTAGCGGGGTTCCAAGAGACCCAGTACTTC
abundance: few; v_gene: TRBV18; j_gene: TRBJ2-1; d_gene: NA; CDR3aa: CASSLGAGFGFEQFF; CDR3nt: TGTGCCAGCTCATTAGGGGCGGGATTTGGATTTGAGCAGTTCTTC
abundance: few; v_gene: TRBV24-1; j_gene: TRBJ2-5; d_gene: TRBD1; CDR3aa: CATSDRQGMQETQYF; CDR3nt: TGTGCCACCAGTGATAGACAGGGGATGCAAGAGACCCAGTACTTC
abundance: NA; v_gene: TRBV6-6; j_gene: TRBJ1-1; d_gene: NA; CDR3aa: CASSYSTEAGAFF; CDR3nt: TGTGCCAGCAGTTACTCGACGGAAGCGGGAGCTTTCTTT
abundance: once; v_gene: TRBV10-1; j_gene: TRBJ2-5; d_gene: NA; CDR3aa: CASSESTNPFSRETQYF; CDR3nt: TGCGCCAGCAGTGAGTCTACAAACCCTTTTAGCCGAGAGACCCAGTACTTC
abundance: once; v_gene: TRBV29-1; j_gene: TRBJ2-1; d_gene: TRBD2; CDR3aa: CSVSHGLAGSEQFF; CDR3nt: TGCAGCGTTAGTCATGGACTAGCGGGAAGTGAGCAGTTCTTC
abundance: NA; v_gene: TRBV28; j_gene: TRBJ1-6; d_gene: TRBD1; CDR3aa: CASSPRDRFYSPLHF; CDR3nt: TGTGCCAGCAGTCCCCGGGACAGGTTTTATTCACCCCTCCACTTT
abundance: NA; v_gene: TRBV24-1; j_gene: TRBJ2-1; d_gene: NA; CDR3aa: CATSPGATLHEQFF; CDR3nt: TGTGCCACCAGTCCGGGGGCCACCCTCCATGAGCAGTTCTTC
abundance: NA; v_gene: TRBV25-1; j_gene: TRBJ1-2; d_gene: TRBD1; CDR3aa: CASRMGQSYGYTF; CDR3nt: TGTGCCAGCAGGATGGGACAGTCCTATGGCTACACCTTC
abundance: NA; v_gene: TRBV18; j_gene: TRBJ2-1; d_gene: NA; CDR3aa: CASSSSRGSSNEQFF; CDR3nt: TGTGCCAGCTCATCCTCTCGAGGGTCTAGCAATGAGCAGTTCTTC
abundance: few; v_gene: TRBV5-1; j_gene: TRBJ2-2; d_gene: TRBD2; CDR3aa: CASRLKAGAWTGELFF; CDR3nt: TGCGCCAGCAGACTAAAAGCGGGAGCATGGACCGGGGAGCTGTTTTTT
abundance: NA; v_gene: TRBV20-1; j_gene: TRBJ2-7; d_gene: TRBD1; CDR3aa: CSARDVGQGSYEQYF; CDR3nt: TGCAGTGCTAGAGATGTGGGACAGGGATCCTACGAGCAGTACTTC
abundance: few; v_gene: TRBV28; j_gene: TRBJ2-1; d_gene: TRBD2; CDR3aa: CASSPLEQLAAPLNEQFF; CDR3nt: TGTGCCAGCAGTCCCCTGGAGCAACTAGCGGCTCCTCTCAATGAGCAGTTCTTC
abundance: NA; v_gene: TRBV20-1; j_gene: TRBJ1-5; d_gene: NA; CDR3aa: CSARDRGTGYTNQPQHF; CDR3nt: TGCAGTGCTAGAGATCGGGGAACAGGCTATACCAATCAGCCCCAGCATTTT
abundance: NA; v_gene: TRBV6-5; j_gene: TRBJ1-3; d_gene: NA; CDR3aa: CASSYSEGNTIYF; CDR3nt: TGTGCCAGCAGTTATAGCGAAGGGAACACCATATATTTT
abundance: NA; v_gene: TRBV14; j_gene: TRBJ1-1; d_gene: TRBD1; CDR3aa: CASSQLGQGATEAFF; CDR3nt: TGTGCCAGCAGCCAATTGGGACAGGGTGCCACTGAAGCTTTCTTT
abundance: NA; v_gene: TRBV6-1; j_gene: TRBJ2-5; d_gene: NA; CDR3aa: CASSDGRWKETQYF; CDR3nt: TGTGCCAGCAGTGATGGTCGGTGGAAAGAGACCCAGTACTTC
abundance: few; v_gene: TRBV7-6; j_gene: TRBJ2-1; d_gene: TRBD2; CDR3aa: CASSLGLAENNEQFF; CDR3nt: TGTGCCAGCAGCTTAGGACTAGCGGAGAACAATGAGCAGTTCTTC
abundance: few; v_gene: TRBV5-6; j_gene: TRBJ2-3; d_gene: NA; CDR3aa: CASSLGAGTETDTQYF; CDR3nt: TGTGCCAGCAGCTTGGGAGCAGGGACCGAAACAGATACGCAGTATTTT
abundance: few; v_gene: TRBV7-9; j_gene: TRBJ2-4; d_gene: NA; CDR3aa: CASSPQGLDIQYF; CDR3nt: TGTGCCAGCAGCCCCCAAGGATTAGACATTCAGTACTTC
abundance: NA; v_gene: TRBV28; j_gene: TRBJ1-2; d_gene: NA; CDR3aa: CASSYRVYGYTF; CDR3nt: TGTGCCAGCAGTTACAGGGTATATGGCTACACCTTC
abundance: NA; v_gene: TRBV2; j_gene: TRBJ2-1; d_gene: NA; CDR3aa: CASSDSGLWSYNEQFF; CDR3nt: TGTGCCAGCAGTGATAGTGGCTTGTGGTCCTACAATGAGCAGTTCTTC
abundance: NA; v_gene: TRBV20-1; j_gene: TRBJ2-5; d_gene: NA; CDR3aa: CSARELAVQETQYF; CDR3nt: TGCAGTGCTAGAGAGTTGGCTGTCCAAGAGACCCAGTACTTC
abundance: NA; v_gene: TRBV18; j_gene: TRBJ1-1; d_gene: NA; CDR3aa: CASSPGRGMNTEAFF; CDR3nt: TGTGCCAGCTCACCAGGTCGGGGCATGAACACTGAAGCTTTCTTT
abundance: many; v_gene: TRBV5-6; j_gene: TRBJ1-4; d_gene: NA; CDR3aa: CASSLVATNEKLFF; CDR3nt: TGTGCCAGCAGCTTGGTTGCAACTAATGAAAAACTGTTTTTT
abundance: NA; v_gene: TRBV6-6; j_gene: TRBJ1-1; d_gene: NA; CDR3aa: CASSYSIGGARMVNTEAFF; CDR3nt: TGTGCCAGCAGTTACTCGATTGGGGGGGCGCGAATGGTGAACACTGAAGCTTTCTTT
abundance: NA; v_gene: TRBV5-1; j_gene: TRBJ2-3; d_gene: NA; CDR3aa: CASSFGDTDTQYF; CDR3nt: TGCGCCAGCAGCTTTGGAGACACAGATACGCAGTATTTT
abundance: NA; v_gene: TRBV4-2; j_gene: TRBJ2-5; d_gene: TRBD2; CDR3aa: CASSQEGLAGQETQYF; CDR3nt: TGTGCCAGCAGCCAAGAGGGACTAGCGGGACAAGAGACCCAGTACTTC
abundance: few; v_gene: TRBV27; j_gene: TRBJ2-7; d_gene: NA; CDR3aa: CASSSRTEPYEQYF; CDR3nt: TGTGCCAGCAGTTCACGGACCGAACCCTACGAGCAGTACTTC
abundance: few; v_gene: TRBV7-9; j_gene: TRBJ1-1; d_gene: NA; CDR3aa: CASSLASVTEAFF; CDR3nt: TGTGCCAGCAGCTTAGCCTCCGTAACTGAAGCTTTCTTT
abundance: NA; v_gene: TRBV4-1; j_gene: TRBJ2-1; d_gene: TRBD2; CDR3aa: CASSQVLASSGSSYNEQFF; CDR3nt: TGCGCCAGCAGCCAAGTGCTAGCGTCTAGCGGGAGTTCCTACAATGAGCAGTTCTTC
abundance: NA; v_gene: TRBV12-3/TRBV12-4; j_gene: TRBJ1-3; d_gene: NA; CDR3aa: CASSLAPGVSSGNTIYF; CDR3nt: TGTGCCAGCAGTTTAGCGCCAGGGGTGAGCTCTGGAAACACCATATATTTT
abundance: NA; v_gene: TRBV27; j_gene: TRBJ1-5; d_gene: NA; CDR3aa: CASSSYKSQPQHF; CDR3nt: TGTGCCAGCAGTTCTTACAAGTCTCAGCCCCAGCATTTT
abundance: many; v_gene: TRBV20-1; j_gene: TRBJ2-1; d_gene: NA; CDR3aa: CSANQGRDFYNEQFF; CDR3nt: TGCAGTGCTAACCAGGGGCGGGACTTCTACAATGAGCAGTTCTTC
abundance: NA; v_gene: TRBV27; j_gene: TRBJ1-1; d_gene: NA; CDR3aa: CASSFSIRINTEAFF; CDR3nt: TGTGCCAGCAGTTTCAGCATCCGGATTAACACTGAAGCTTTCTTT
abundance: NA; v_gene: TRBV20-1; j_gene: TRBJ2-4; d_gene: NA; CDR3aa: CSAPPPLKNIQYF; CDR3nt: TGCAGTGCCCCGCCTCCACTAAAAAACATTCAGTACTTC
abundance: NA; v_gene: TRBV28; j_gene: TRBJ1-2; d_gene: NA; CDR3aa: CASSPGAEGYTF; CDR3nt: TGTGCCAGCAGTCCCGGGGCGGAGGGCTACACCTTC
abundance: once; v_gene: TRBV7-1; j_gene: TRBJ2-7; d_gene: TRBD2; CDR3aa: CASSSGLAVYEQYF; CDR3nt: TGTGCCAGCAGCTCCGGACTAGCGGTGTACGAGCAGTACTTC
abundance: few; v_gene: TRBV7-9; j_gene: TRBJ2-7; d_gene: NA; CDR3aa: CASSDKPGLSSYEQYF; CDR3nt: TGTGCCAGCAGCGACAAGCCCGGACTTTCCTCCTACGAGCAGTACTTC
abundance: few; v_gene: TRBV7-8; j_gene: TRBJ2-1; d_gene: TRBD1; CDR3aa: CASSLPPFRDRYNEQFF; CDR3nt: TGTGCCAGCAGCTTACCCCCTTTCCGGGACAGGTACAATGAGCAGTTCTTC
abundance: few; v_gene: TRBV4-1; j_gene: TRBJ2-1; d_gene: TRBD1; CDR3aa: CASSQVQGATYNEQFF; CDR3nt: TGCGCCAGCAGCCAAGTGCAGGGGGCGACCTACAATGAGCAGTTCTTC
abundance: few; v_gene: TRBV5-1; j_gene: TRBJ2-6; d_gene: NA; CDR3aa: CASSPDRANVLTF; CDR3nt: TGCGCCAGCAGCCCGGACAGGGCCAACGTCCTGACTTTC
abundance: few; v_gene: TRBV5-5; j_gene: TRBJ2-3; d_gene: NA; CDR3aa: CASSPRHTDTQYF; CDR3nt: TGTGCCAGCAGCCCCCGACACACAGATACGCAGTATTTT